A single sample gave rise to the 2 T cell receptor beta chains below, sequenced in a study of blood T cell repertoires in COVID-19. The data were produced by immunoSEQ multiplex PCR, yet TCRdb's version contains in-frame clones alone and is incomplete. Here the sample spans approximately 220,000 clones, around 81% being singletons. The source material was peripheral blood. The receptors come from a woman younger than 45 who had recovered from COVID-19.

The V gene is TRBV19, the J gene TRBJ2-2; no reliable D call. Trimming pared 3 bases from V and 1 base from J, leaving 6 bases between. CDR3 length: 14 amino acids. Germline CDR1 reads LNHDA; CDR2 reads SQIVND (reference sequence). The CDR3 sequence is CASSIGGNTGELFF. As DNA, the CDR3 is TGTGCCAGTAGTATTGGCGGGAACACCGGGGAGCTGTTTTTT.

This chain links TRBV4-1 with TRBJ2-5, with D possibly matching TRBD2 (6 bases). The CDR3 sequence is 15 residues long. Germline CDR1 MGHRA, CDR2 YSYEKL. The V end lost 3 bases, the J end lost 5 bases, and 16 bases lay between the germline ends. In DNA form, the CDR3 reads TGCGCCAGCAGCCAGCTAGGAGGGGCCCGGGAGACCCAGTACTTC. Encoded protein: CASSQLGGARETQYF.